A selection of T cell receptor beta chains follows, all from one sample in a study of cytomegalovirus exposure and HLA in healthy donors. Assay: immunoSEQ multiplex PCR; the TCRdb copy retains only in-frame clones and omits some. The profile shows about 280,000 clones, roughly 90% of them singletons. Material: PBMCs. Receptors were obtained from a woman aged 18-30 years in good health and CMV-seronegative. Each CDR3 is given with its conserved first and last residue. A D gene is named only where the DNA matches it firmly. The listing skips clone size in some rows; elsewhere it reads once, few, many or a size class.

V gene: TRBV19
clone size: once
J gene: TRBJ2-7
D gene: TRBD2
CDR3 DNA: TGTGCCAGTAGCACTAGCGGGGGATTGTACGAGCAGTACTTC
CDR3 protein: CASSTSGGLYEQYF

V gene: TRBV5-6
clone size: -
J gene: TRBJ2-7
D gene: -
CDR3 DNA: TGTGCCAGCAGCCCAGGCACAGGGTCCTACGAGCAGTACTTC
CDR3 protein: CASSPGTGSYEQYF

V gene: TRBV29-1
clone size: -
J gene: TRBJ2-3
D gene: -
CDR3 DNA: TGCAGCGCTCACCCGGGGGCAGATACGCAGTATTTT
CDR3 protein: CSAHPGADTQYF

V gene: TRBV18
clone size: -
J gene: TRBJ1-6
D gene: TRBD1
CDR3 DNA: TGTGCCAGCTCACTGGGACAGGGACAGATTTTGCCCCTCCACTTT
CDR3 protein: CASSLGQGQILPLHF

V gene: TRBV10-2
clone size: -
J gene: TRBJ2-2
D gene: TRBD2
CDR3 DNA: TGCGCCAGCTCTTATAGCGGGGCGGGCGGGGAGCTGTTTTTT
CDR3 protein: CASSYSGAGGELFF

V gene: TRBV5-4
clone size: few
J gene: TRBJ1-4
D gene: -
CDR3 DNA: TGTGCCGGCTCGGAGGGCGAAAAACTGTTTTTT
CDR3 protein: CAGSEGEKLFF

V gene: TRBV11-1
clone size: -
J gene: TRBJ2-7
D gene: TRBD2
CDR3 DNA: TGTGCCAGCAGCTTACGAGCGGGGGTCCCCTCCTACGAGCAGTACTTC
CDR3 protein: CASSLRAGVPSYEQYF

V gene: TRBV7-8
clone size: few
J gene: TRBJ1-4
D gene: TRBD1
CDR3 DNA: TGTGCCAGCAGCCCAATGGGTCAGGGGGCGTATGAAAAACTGTTTTTT
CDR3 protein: CASSPMGQGAYEKLFF

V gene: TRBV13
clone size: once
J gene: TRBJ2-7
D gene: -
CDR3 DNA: TGTGCCAGCAGCTTACCAGATTCCTACGAGCAGTACTTC
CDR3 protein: CASSLPDSYEQYF

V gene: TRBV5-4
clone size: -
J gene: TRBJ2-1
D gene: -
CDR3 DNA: TGTGCCAGCAGCTTCTTCGCGGGACTCCAGGGTGGTGAGCAGTTCTTC
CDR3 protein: CASSFFAGLQGGEQFF

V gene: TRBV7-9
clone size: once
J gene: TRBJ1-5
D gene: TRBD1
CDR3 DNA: TGTGCCAGCAGCTTAGCCACCGGGACAGGGGTTAATCAGCCCCAGCATTTT
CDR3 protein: CASSLATGTGVNQPQHF

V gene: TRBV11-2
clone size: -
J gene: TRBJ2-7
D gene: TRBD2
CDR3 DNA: TGTGCCAGCAGCGGCACTAGCGGGGGGGCGTCCTACGAGCAGTACTTC
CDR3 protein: CASSGTSGGASYEQYF

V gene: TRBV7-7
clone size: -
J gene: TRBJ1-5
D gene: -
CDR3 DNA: TGTGCCAGCAGCTTAAGGGAGGATCAGCCCCAGCATTTT
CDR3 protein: CASSLREDQPQHF

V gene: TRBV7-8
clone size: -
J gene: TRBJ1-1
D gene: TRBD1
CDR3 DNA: TGTGCCAGCGGCGGGGCAGGGGGCATTGAGGTTTTCTTT
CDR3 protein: CASGGAGGIEVFF

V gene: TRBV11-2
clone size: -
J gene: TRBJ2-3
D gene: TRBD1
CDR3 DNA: TGTGCCAGCAGCCTCATTCGGGACAGGGCAGGGGATACGCAGTATTTT
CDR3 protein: CASSLIRDRAGDTQYF

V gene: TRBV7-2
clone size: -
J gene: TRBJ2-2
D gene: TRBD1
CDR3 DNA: TGTGCCAGCAGCTTCCATGGGACAGACTTTCGTGCCGGGGAGCTGTTTTTT
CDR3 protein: CASSFHGTDFRAGELFF

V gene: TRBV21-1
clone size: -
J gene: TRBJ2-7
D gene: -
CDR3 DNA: TGTGCCAGCAGAGGACAGGGGGCGAGTAAATACGAGCAGTACTTC
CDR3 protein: CASRGQGASKYEQYF

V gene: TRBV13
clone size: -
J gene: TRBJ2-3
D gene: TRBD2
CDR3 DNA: TGTGCCAGCAGCCAGTATAGCGGGGGGCGGGGAGATACGCAGTATTTT
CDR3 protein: CASSQYSGGRGDTQYF

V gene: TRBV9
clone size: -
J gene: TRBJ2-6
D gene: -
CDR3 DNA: TGTGCCAGCAGCGTATATAAGGGAGGGGGCTCTGGGGCCAACGTCCTGACTTTC
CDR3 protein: CASSVYKGGGSGANVLTF

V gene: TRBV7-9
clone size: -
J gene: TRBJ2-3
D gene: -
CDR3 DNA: TGTGCCAGCAGACATGACAGGATGGGCACAGATACGCAGTATTTT
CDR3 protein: CASRHDRMGTDTQYF

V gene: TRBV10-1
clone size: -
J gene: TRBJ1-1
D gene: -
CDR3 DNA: TGCGCCAGCAGTGAGTCCAGTTCAGGGGAGAACACTGAAGCTTTCTTT
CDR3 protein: CASSESSSGENTEAFF

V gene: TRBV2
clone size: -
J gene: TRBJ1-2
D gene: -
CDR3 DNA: TGTGCCAGCAGTGAAATCTATCTTGTGAATGGCTACACCTTC
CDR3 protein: CASSEIYLVNGYTF

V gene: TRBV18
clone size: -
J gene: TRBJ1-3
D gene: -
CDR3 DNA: TGTGCCAGCTCACCTAGCAGGGGTGGAAACACCATATATTTT
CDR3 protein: CASSPSRGGNTIYF

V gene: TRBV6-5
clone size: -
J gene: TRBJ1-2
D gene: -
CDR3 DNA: TGTGCCAGCAGTTTTGGGGGCGGCGAGAGGTTTTATGGCTACACCTTC
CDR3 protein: CASSFGGGERFYGYTF

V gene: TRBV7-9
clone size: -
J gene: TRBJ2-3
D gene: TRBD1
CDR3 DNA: TGTGCAACTCGGACAGGGGGCGCAGATACGCAGTATTTT
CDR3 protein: CATRTGGADTQYF

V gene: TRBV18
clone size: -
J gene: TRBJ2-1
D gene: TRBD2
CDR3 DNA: TGTGCCAGCTCACCTCTGACTAGCGGGGGGAGGGGCAATGAGCAGTTCTTC
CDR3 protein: CASSPLTSGGRGNEQFF

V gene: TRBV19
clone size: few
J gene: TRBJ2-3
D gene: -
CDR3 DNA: TGTGCCAGTAGTATGTCCGCAGGGTGGGGAGATACGCAGTATTTT
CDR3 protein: CASSMSAGWGDTQYF

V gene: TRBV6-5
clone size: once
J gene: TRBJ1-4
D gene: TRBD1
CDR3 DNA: TGTGCCAGCAGTGCAGTGGGACAGGGGATGGGAAAACTGTTTTTT
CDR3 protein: CASSAVGQGMGKLFF

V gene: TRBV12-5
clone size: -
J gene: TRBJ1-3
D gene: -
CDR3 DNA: TGTGCTAGTGGTTTGTCATCTGGAAACACCATATATTTT
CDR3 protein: CASGLSSGNTIYF

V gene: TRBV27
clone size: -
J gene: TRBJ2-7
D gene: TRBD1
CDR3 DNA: TGTGCCAGCAGTTCCGGACAGGGAGCCTACGAGCAGTACTTC
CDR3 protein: CASSSGQGAYEQYF

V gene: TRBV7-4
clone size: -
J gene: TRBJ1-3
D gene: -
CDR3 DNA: TGTGCCAGCAGCTTAGCAGATTTAGGCGGCTCTGGAAACACCATATATTTT
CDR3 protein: CASSLADLGGSGNTIYF

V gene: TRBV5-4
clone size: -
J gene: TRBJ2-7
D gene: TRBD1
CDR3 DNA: TGTGCCAGCAGACGCGCAGGGGGCGCCCCCTACGAGCAGTACTTC
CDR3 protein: CASRRAGGAPYEQYF

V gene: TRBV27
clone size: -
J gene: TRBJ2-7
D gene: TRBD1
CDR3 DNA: TGTGCCAGCAGTTTAACGACAGGGGGTAGGGACGAGCAGTACTTC
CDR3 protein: CASSLTTGGRDEQYF

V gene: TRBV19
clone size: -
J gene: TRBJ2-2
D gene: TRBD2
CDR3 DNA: TGTGCCAGTAGCCGACTAGCGGTGGACACCGGGGAGCTGTTTTTT
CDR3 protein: CASSRLAVDTGELFF

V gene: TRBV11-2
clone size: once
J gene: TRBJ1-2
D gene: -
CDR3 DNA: TGTGCCAGCAGCTTAATGTTACAGAGTGGTGGCTACACCTTC
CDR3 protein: CASSLMLQSGGYTF

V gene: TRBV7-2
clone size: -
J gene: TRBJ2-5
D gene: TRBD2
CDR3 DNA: TGTGCCAGCAGCCACCCTTCAGACTGGGGGGGGGATTGGGAGACCCAGTACTTC
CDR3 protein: CASSHPSDWGGDWETQYF

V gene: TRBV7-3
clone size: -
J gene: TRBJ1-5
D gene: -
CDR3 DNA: TGTGCCAGCAGCTCCGAGGGCGGGGGAAACCAGCCCCAGCATTTT
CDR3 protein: CASSSEGGGNQPQHF

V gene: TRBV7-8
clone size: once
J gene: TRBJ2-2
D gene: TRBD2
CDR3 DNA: TGTGCCAGCAGCCCGCTAGCGGGGGGGGGCACCGGGGAGCTGTTTTTT
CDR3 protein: CASSPLAGGGTGELFF

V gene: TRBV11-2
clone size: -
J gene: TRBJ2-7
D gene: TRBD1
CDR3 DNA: TGTGCCAGCAGCGGACAGGGGGGCTCCTACGAGCAGTACTTC
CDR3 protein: CASSGQGGSYEQYF

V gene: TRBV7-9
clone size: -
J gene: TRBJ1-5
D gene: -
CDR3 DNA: TGTGCCATCGGGGAGGGGCAGGGGAAACAGCCCCAGCATTTT
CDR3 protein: CAIGEGQGKQPQHF

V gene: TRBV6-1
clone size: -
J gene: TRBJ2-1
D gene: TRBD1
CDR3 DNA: TGTGCCAGCAGTGAAGCTCCAGGGGGCTACAATGAGCAGTTCTTC
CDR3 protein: CASSEAPGGYNEQFF

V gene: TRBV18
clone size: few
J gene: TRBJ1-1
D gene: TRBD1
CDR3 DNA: TGTGCCAGCTCACTACCTCAGGGGGCGAGTACTGAAGCTTTCTTT
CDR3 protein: CASSLPQGASTEAFF

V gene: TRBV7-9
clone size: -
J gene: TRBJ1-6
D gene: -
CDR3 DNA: TGTTCCAGCAGCTTAGCGAGAGGACCCCTCCACTTT
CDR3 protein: CSSSLARGPLHF

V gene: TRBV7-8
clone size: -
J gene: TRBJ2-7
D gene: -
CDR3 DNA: TGTGCCAGCACCCGGGGCAGGGGGGACGAGCAGTACTTC
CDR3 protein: CASTRGRGDEQYF

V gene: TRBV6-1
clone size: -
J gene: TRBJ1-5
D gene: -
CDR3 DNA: TGTGCCAGCAGTGAGGCTCGGGGCAATCAGCCCCAGCATTTT
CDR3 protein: CASSEARGNQPQHF

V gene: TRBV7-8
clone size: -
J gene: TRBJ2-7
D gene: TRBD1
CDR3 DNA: TGTGCCAGCAGCTTAGCATCGAGGGACAGGGGCTACGAGCAGTACTTC
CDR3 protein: CASSLASRDRGYEQYF

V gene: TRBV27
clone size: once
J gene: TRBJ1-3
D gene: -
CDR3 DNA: TGTGCCAGTAGGGGGTACTCTGGAAACACCATATATTTT
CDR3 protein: CASRGYSGNTIYF

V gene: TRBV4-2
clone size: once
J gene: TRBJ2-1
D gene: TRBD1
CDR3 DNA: TGTGCCAGCAGCCAAGCCTCAGGACAGGGGGCCTACAATGAGCAGTTCTTC
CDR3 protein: CASSQASGQGAYNEQFF

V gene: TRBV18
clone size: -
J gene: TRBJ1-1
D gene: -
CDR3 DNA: TGTGCCAGCTCACCACGGTCGCAAGAGAGCACTGAAGCTTTCTTT
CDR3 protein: CASSPRSQESTEAFF

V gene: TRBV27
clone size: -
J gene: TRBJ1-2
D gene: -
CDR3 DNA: TGTGCCAGCAGCCCTTCTACCAGCGGGGGGAACTATGGCTACACCTTC
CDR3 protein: CASSPSTSGGNYGYTF

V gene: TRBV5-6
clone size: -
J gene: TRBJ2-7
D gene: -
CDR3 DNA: TGTGCCAGCACCCCCCGAAGGGGGGGGTCCTACGAGCAGTACTTC
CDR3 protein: CASTPRRGGSYEQYF

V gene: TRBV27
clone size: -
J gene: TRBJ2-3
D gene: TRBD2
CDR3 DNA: TGTGCCAGCAGTTTACCCCCGGGGGGAAGGGATACGCAGTATTTT
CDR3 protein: CASSLPPGGRDTQYF

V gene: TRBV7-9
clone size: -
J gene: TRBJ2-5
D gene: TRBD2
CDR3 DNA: TGTTCCAGCAGCTCCTGGACTAGCGGGGGGGAGACCCAGTACTTC
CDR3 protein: CSSSSWTSGGETQYF

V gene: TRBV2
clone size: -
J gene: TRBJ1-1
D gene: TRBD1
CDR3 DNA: TGTGCCAGCAGGGGGACAGGGCCCGAAGCTTTCTTT
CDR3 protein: CASRGTGPEAFF

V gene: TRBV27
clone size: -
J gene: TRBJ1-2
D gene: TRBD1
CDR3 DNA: TGTGCCAGCAGCTCCCTCGGGACAGCCGATACCAACTATGGCTACACCTTC
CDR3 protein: CASSSLGTADTNYGYTF

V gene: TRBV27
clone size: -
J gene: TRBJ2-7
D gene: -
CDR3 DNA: TGTGCCAGCAGTTCCCTCCACACCTACGAGCAGTACTTC
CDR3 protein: CASSSLHTYEQYF

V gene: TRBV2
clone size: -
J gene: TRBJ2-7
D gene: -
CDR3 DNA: TGTGCCAGCAGTGAAGTAACGGTCGGGGGAGGAGGCTACGAGCAGTACTTC
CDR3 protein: CASSEVTVGGGGYEQYF